Listed here are 5 T cell receptor beta chains from one sample, sequenced in a study of OX40 agonist ivuxolimab in advanced cancers. The table came from immunoSEQ multiplex PCR; TCRdb's copy has only in-frame clones and leaves some out. The table includes tens of thousands of clones, around 85% detected once. Sequencing used CD4+ or CD8+ T cells sorted from blood, obtained in a trial of the OX40 agonist ivuxolimab. The receptors were sampled from an adult with an advanced solid tumor such as melanoma, head and neck, liver or kidney cancer.

The rearrangement uses TRBV5-4 and TRBJ2-5; D not resolved. The V gene's germline CDR1 is SGHNT and CDR2 YYREEE (reference sequence). The CDR3 loop spans 14 amino acids. Trimming cost V 0 bases and J 2 bases, with 8 bases left between them. CDR3 bases: TGTGCCAGCAGCTTGGCCGGCAAACAAGAGACCCAGTACTTC. It specifies CASSLAGKQETQYF.

The rearrangement links TRBV19 to TRBJ1-1; D is perhaps TRBD1 (6 bases). V was trimmed by 5 bases and J by 1 base, leaving 14 bases between them. CDR3 length equals 15 residues. Germline CDR1 and CDR2: LNHDA and SQIVND (reference sequence). CDR3 in amino acids: CASSSPKGGNTEAFF. CDR3 nucleotide sequence: TGTGCCAGTAGTTCCCCTAAGGGGGGGAACACTGAAGCTTTCTTT.

The V and J genes are TRBV19 and TRBJ1-5, with a possible D match to TRBD1 (6 bases). Between the trimmed V and J ends, which lost 1 base and 0 bases, there was a span of 10 bases. The CDR3 contains 16 residues. CDR1 is LNHDA, CDR2 SQIVND, per germline (reference sequence). The CDR3 DNA sequence: TGTGCCAGTAGTATAGGGCAGGGGTATAGCAATCAGCCCCAGCATTTT. This encodes CASSIGQGYSNQPQHF.

V is TRBV6-1 and J is TRBJ2-4; TRBD2 is a possible D gene (5 bases). Germline CDR1 reads MNHNS; CDR2 reads SASEGT. The V end was cut by 5 bases, the J end by 4 bases, with 15 bases between. This CDR3 is 15 amino acids long. This chain's CDR3 is CASSPDFGGKNIQYF. The CDR3 DNA is TGTGCCAGCAGTCCCGATTTCGGAGGAAAAAACATTCAGTACTTC.

V is TRBV9 and J is TRBJ2-1, with TRBD1 identical over 7 bases. The CDR3 runs to 15 residues. V dropped 4 bases and J dropped 6; count of bases not matched to a gene: 10. The V gene's germline CDR1 is SGDLS and CDR2 YYNGEE. CDR3 DNA sequence: TGTGCCAGCAGCCTGGGACAGAGCGTAGTCAATGAGCAGTTCTTC. Translated: CASSLGQSVVNEQFF.